This T cell receptor beta chain was captured in a study of blood T cell repertoires in COVID-19. Study summary: T cells, B-cell-depleted T cells, or PBMCs supplied cDNA or gDNA.

Some clones are missing from TCRdb's copy, which holds only in-frame ones; the method was immunoSEQ multiplex PCR. This sample has 110,000 to 150,000 clones, with more than 75% found just once. CDR3 size: 13 residues. Per the germline V gene, CDR1 is SSHAT and CDR2 is FNYEAQ (reference sequence). Trimming removed 4 bases from V and 6 bases from J, with 10 bases in between. Sequencing used peripheral blood. The receptor was derived from a woman in her forties or fifties with acute or convalescent COVID-19. The V call is TRBV7-7, the J call TRBJ2-1; perhaps TRBD1 as D (5 bases). CDR3 DNA sequence: TGTGCCAGCAGCTCTGGGGCACTCAATGAGCAGTTCTTC. It is translated as CASSSGALNEQFF.